A single sample gave rise to the 12 T cell receptor beta chains below, sequenced in a study of shared clonotypes between healthy human individuals. Some clones are missing from TCRdb's copy, which holds only in-frame ones; the method was immunoSEQ multiplex PCR. The sample yields about 1 million clones, roughly 80% seen once. The sample taken for sequencing was memory CD4+ T cells sorted from blood. Subset given: CD45RA-negative fraction. These receptors originate from a man aged 18 to 35 in good health.

The chain joins TRBV7-8 to TRBJ2-2; TRBD2 aligns across 9 bases. CDR1 and CDR2 from the germline V gene are SGHVS and FQNEAQ. The junction had 3 bases not matched to a gene; V was cut back by 4 bases and J by 3 bases. CDR3 length: 15 residues. CDR3 protein: CASSSIAGDTGELFF. In DNA form, the CDR3 reads TGTGCCAGCAGCTCAATAGCGGGAGACACCGGGGAGCTGTTTTTT.

V and J are TRBV6-1 and TRBJ1-5, with TRBD1 as a possible D gene (5 bases). Trimming took 4 bases from V and 2 from J, leaving 18 bases between them. Germline V gives CDR1 MNHNS, CDR2 SASEGT. This CDR3 has 17 residues. DNA of the CDR3: TGTGCCAGCAGTGGAAATTTAGGGGAGGTGGGCAATCAGCCCCAGCATTTT. Translated: CASSGNLGEVGNQPQHF.

The chain links TRBV10-1 to TRBJ2-5; 12 bases match TRBD2. V lost 5 bases to trimming and J lost 5 bases; unmatched junction nucleotides: 6. The V gene's germline CDR1 is WNHNN and CDR2 SYGVQD (reference sequence). This CDR3 comprises 15 residues. The chain's CDR3 is CASSNGLAGRETQYF. The CDR3 DNA reads TGCGCCAGCAGTAACGGACTAGCGGGAAGGGAGACCCAGTACTTC.

V gene TRBV5-8 combines with J gene TRBJ1-2, with D uncertain. The CDR3 contains 15 residues. Germline loops: CDR1 SGHTS, CDR2 YDEGEE. V dropped 2 bases and J dropped 5 bases, with 16 bases sitting between them. In DNA, the CDR3 is TGTGCCAGCAGCTTAACTCGCCAAGGGATTTATGGCTACACCTTC. Residues: CASSLTRQGIYGYTF.

The chain links TRBV15 to TRBJ2-4, with TRBD1 identical over 9 bases. The CDR3 length is 17 residues. Trimming took 5 bases from V and 2 from J; bases not matched to a gene: 10. Germline V gives CDR1 LNHNV, CDR2 YYDKDF (reference sequence). The CDR3 region is CATSLHPGTGTKNIQYF. CDR3 DNA: TGTGCCACCAGCCTACACCCCGGGACAGGGACCAAAAACATTCAGTACTTC.

The gene calls are TRBV6-1 and TRBJ1-1; D is unresolved. Trimming took off 5 bases at V and 3 bases at J, with 10 bases between the two ends. This CDR3 is 13 amino acids long. From germline, CDR1 is MNHNS and CDR2 SASEGT. The CDR3 sequence is CASSPGIHTEAFF. The CDR3 DNA reads TGTGCCAGCAGTCCCGGGATCCACACTGAAGCTTTCTTT.

The chain links TRBV11-2 to TRBJ1-1; maybe TRBD1 (5 bases). CDR3 length: 17 residues. Germline values: CDR1 SGHAT, CDR2 FQNNGV. Between the trimmed V and J ends, which lost 3 bases and 0 bases, there was a span of 17 bases. The DNA for the CDR3 is TGTGCCAGCAGCTTCCCCCTGACGGGGGAGTTGAACACTGAAGCTTTCTTT. This gives the protein CASSFPLTGELNTEAFF.

This chain joins TRBV6-5 and TRBJ1-2; 8 bases fit TRBD1. Per germline, CDR1 MNHEY and CDR2 SVGAGI. This CDR3 contains 16 residues. Trimming cost V 3 bases and J 6 bases; bases outside gene matches: 12. CDR3 in amino acids: CASSYIRDRRGDGYTF. In nucleotides, the CDR3 is TGTGCCAGCAGTTATATTAGGGACAGGAGAGGGGATGGCTACACCTTC.

The CDR3 is CASSPNREGELFF. The CDR3 DNA sequence: TGTGCCAGCTCACCGAACAGGGAGGGGGAGCTGTTTTTT. The rearrangement joins TRBV18 to TRBJ2-2; D is perhaps TRBD1 (6 bases). Germline CDR1 reads KGHSH; CDR2 reads LQKENI. V dropped 3 bases and J dropped 8 bases, with 10 bases sitting between them. The CDR3 covers 13 residues.

This chain links TRBV5-4 with TRBJ2-5; TRBD1 matches at 7 bases. The germline CDR1 and CDR2 sequences are SGHNT and YYREEE (reference sequence). The junction had 4 bases not matched to a gene; V was cut back by 0 bases and J by 2 bases. The CDR3 spans 15 residues. The CDR3, as DNA: TGTGCCAGCAGCTTGGATAGGACAGGTCAAGAGACCCAGTACTTC. It translates to CASSLDRTGQETQYF. The full variable domain, in which reference TRBV5-4 and TRBJ2-5 provide the parts outside the CDR3, is ETGVTQSPTHLIKTRGQQVTLRCSSQSGHNTVSWYQQALGQGPQFIFQYYREEENGRGNFPPRFSGLQFPNYSSELNVNALELDDSALYLCASSLDRTGQETQYFGPGTRLLVL.

V usage is TRBV10-2 and J usage is TRBJ1-4, with no clear D. From germline, CDR1 is WSHSY and CDR2 SAAADI. The CDR3 runs 14 residues. Deletions cut 7 bases from V and 1 base from J, with 10 bases between. The CDR3 loop reads CASTGKGTNEKLFF. In DNA form, the CDR3 reads TGCGCCAGCACCGGAAAAGGAACTAATGAAAAACTGTTTTTT.

The genes are TRBV28 and TRBJ1-1; unclear D gene. CDR3 length: 15 residues. CDR1 and CDR2 from the germline V gene are MDHEN and SYDVKM. V was pared by 3 bases and J by 1 base, with 12 bases between. DNA of the CDR3: TGTGCCAGCAGTTTGGAGGGTTTCAGGAACACTGAAGCTTTCTTT. Its translation: CASSLEGFRNTEAFF. Drawing the rest from reference TRBV28 and TRBJ1-1, the complete variable domain is DVKVTQSSRYLVKRTGEKVFLECVQDMDHENMFWYRQDPGLGLRLIYFSYDVKMKEKGDIPEGYSVSREKKERFSLILESASTNQTSMYLCASSLEGFRNTEAFFGQGTRLTVV.